This T cell receptor (beta chain) was sequenced in a study of neurological immune-mediated disorders. Study conclusions and caveats: Across subjects, expanded clones had no CDR3 amino acid sequences in common, pointing to private repertoires in all groups. The level of TCR clonal expansion was highest in patients with HTLV-1-associated myelopathy and lowest in multiple sclerosis, where it fell below the level seen in healthy controls.

CDR3 length: 15 residues. Germline loops: CDR1 SGHRS, CDR2 YFSETQ. V was pared by 4 bases and J by 0 bases, with 13 bases between. A remark on this clonotype: Its antigen is still unknown.

Libraries from sorted cells used about 950,000 T cells (CD4+ or CD8+). The yield of each sequencing run was over 190 million TCR-beta sequences from 15-18 subjects. TCRdb re-derived calls from the 5' RACE reads in MiXCR, one entry per CDR3 protein. The sample consists of 35,000 to 50,000 distinct CDR3 sequences, roughly 15% of them appearing once. The sequenced sample was CD4+ T cells from blood. The receptor comes from a woman aged 55-69 years with HTLV-1-associated myelopathy (HAM/TSP). This sequence joins TRBV5-1 and TRBJ1-2; weak D call: TRBD1 (5 bases). CDR3 amino acids: CASSPRQHSNYGYTF. The CDR3 DNA reads TGCGCCAGCAGCCCGAGACAGCACTCTAACTATGGCTACACCTTC.